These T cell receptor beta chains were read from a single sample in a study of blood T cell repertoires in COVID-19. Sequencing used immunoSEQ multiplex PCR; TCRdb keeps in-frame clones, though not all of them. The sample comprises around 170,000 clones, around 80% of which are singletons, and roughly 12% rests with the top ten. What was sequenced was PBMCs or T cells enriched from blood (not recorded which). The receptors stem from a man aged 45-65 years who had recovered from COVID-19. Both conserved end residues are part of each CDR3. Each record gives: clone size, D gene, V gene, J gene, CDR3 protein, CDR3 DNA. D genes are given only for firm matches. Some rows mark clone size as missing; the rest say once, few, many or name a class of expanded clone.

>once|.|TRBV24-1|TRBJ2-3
CATSGGGSDTQYF
TGTGCCACCAGTGGGGGGGGCTCAGATACGCAGTATTTT
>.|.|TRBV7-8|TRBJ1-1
CASSLNRVGTEAFF
TGTGCCAGCAGCTTAAACAGGGTTGGGACTGAAGCTTTCTTT
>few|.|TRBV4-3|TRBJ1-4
CASSQGDTRSEKLFF
TGCGCCAGCAGCCAAGGAGACACGAGATCTGAAAAACTGTTTTTT
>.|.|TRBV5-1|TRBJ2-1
CASSQRGYGYDEQFF
TGCGCCAGCAGCCAGCGAGGGTATGGGTACGATGAGCAGTTCTTC
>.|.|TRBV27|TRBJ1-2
CASRRTANYGYTF
TGTGCCAGCAGACGGACAGCTAACTATGGCTACACCTTC
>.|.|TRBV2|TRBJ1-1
CASSARGENTEAFF
TGTGCCAGCAGCGCTCGGGGGGAGAACACTGAAGCTTTCTTT
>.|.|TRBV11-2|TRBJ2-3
CASSPYTDTQYF
TGTGCCAGCAGCCCCTACACAGATACGCAGTATTTT
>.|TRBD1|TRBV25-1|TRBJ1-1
CASSVTGKGTEAFF
TGTGCCAGCAGTGTGACAGGGAAGGGCACTGAAGCTTTCTTT
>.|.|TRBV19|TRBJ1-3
CASSSQTGNTIYF
TGTGCCAGTAGTTCCCAGACTGGAAACACCATATATTTT
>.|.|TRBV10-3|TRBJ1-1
CAISDQGTGGTEAFF
TGTGCCATCAGTGATCAGGGAACGGGGGGCACTGAAGCTTTCTTT
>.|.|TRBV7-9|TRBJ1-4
CASSLAKGLSEKLFF
TGTGCCAGCAGCTTAGCGAAGGGGCTGAGTGAAAAACTGTTTTTT
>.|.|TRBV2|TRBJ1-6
CASTTGGNSPLHF
TGTGCCAGCACGACGGGGGGAAATTCACCCCTCCACTTT
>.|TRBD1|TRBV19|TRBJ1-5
CASRTKDRGFNQPQHF
TGTGCCAGTAGGACCAAGGACAGGGGGTTTAATCAGCCCCAGCATTTT
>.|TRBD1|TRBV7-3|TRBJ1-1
CASSLAGTGSEAFF
TGTGCCAGCAGCTTAGCCGGGACAGGTAGTGAAGCTTTCTTT
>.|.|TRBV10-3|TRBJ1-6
CAISGGESGLRSPLHF
TGTGCCATCAGTGGAGGTGAATCGGGATTAAGGTCACCCCTCCACTTT
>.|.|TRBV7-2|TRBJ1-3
CASSLPPANTIYF
TGTGCCAGCAGCTTACCTCCTGCGAACACCATATATTTT
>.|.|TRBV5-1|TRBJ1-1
CASSKGQNTEAFF
TGCGCCAGCAGCAAGGGACAAAACACTGAAGCTTTCTTT